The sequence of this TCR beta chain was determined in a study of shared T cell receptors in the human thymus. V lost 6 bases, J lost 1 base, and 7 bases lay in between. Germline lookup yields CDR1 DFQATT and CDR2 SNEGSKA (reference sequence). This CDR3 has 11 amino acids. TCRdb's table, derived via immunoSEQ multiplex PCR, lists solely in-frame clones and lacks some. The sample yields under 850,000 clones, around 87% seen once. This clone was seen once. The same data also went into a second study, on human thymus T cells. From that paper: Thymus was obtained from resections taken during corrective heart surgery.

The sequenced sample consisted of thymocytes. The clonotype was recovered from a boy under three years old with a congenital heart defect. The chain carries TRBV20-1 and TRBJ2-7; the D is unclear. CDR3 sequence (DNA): TGCAGTGCCTGGCGGTCCTACGAGCAGTACTTC. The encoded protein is CSAWRSYEQYF.